Below, 8 T cell receptor beta chains from the same sample are listed, as sequenced in a study of T cell repertoires in cytomegalovirus infection. TCRdb fed the reads into MiXCR, producing one record per CDR3 protein. The sample shows 50,000 to 60,000 distinct CDR3 sequences, about 20% of them seen only once. The antigens for these receptors are not known. The sequencing used CD8+ T cells from cultured PBMCs, collected from culture after CMV antigen stimulation. The receptors stem from a human donor in good health (CMV status not recorded). Some clones in this sample may be carry-over from other donors' samples.

This clonotype came up a few times. The chain is built from TRBV7-8 and TRBJ1-5; 9 bases map to TRBD1. The CDR3 has 15 amino acids. V shed 4 bases, J shed 6 bases, and the junction held 7 bases outside the gene matches. Per germline, CDR1 SGHVS and CDR2 FQNEAQ. The CDR3 reads CASSSRQGEGQPQHF. The DNA for the CDR3 is TGTGCCAGCAGCTCCCGACAGGGGGAGGGTCAGCCCCAGCATTTT.

This clonotype was counted a few times. J is TRBJ1-2 and V is TRBV7-9; possibly TRBD1 for D (6 bases). The V gene lost 0 bases and the J gene lost 2 bases, with 25 bases spanning the gap. The V gene's germline CDR1 is SEHNR and CDR2 FQNEAQ (reference sequence). The CDR3 is 20 residues long. CDR3 sequence reads: CASSLARQGIPASDNYGYTF. The CDR3 DNA reads TGTGCCAGCAGCTTAGCCAGGCAGGGGATTCCGGCTTCGGACAACTATGGCTACACCTTC. The full variable domain, in which reference TRBV7-9 and TRBJ1-2 provide the parts outside the CDR3, is DTGVSQNPRHKITKRGQNVTFRCDPISEHNRLYWYRQTLGQGPEFLTYFQNEAQLEKSRLLSDRFSAERPKGSFSTLEIQRTEQGDSAMYLCASSLARQGIPASDNYGYTFGSGTRLTVV.

J is TRBJ1-1 and V is TRBV2; TRBD1 agrees at 8 bases. Germline assignment: CDR1 SNHLY and CDR2 FYNNEI. The CDR3 totals 14 residues. J gave up 1 base and V 6 bases, and 4 bases lay outside the gene matches. The CDR3 loop reads CASSTDRGNTEAFF. In nucleotides, the CDR3 is TGTGCCAGCAGCACCGACAGGGGGAACACTGAAGCTTTCTTT.

The chain has TRBV5-1 and TRBJ2-5; possibly TRBD1 or TRBD2 for D (7 bases each). V was pared by 4 bases and J by 3 bases, with 16 bases between. This CDR3 is built from 15 residues. Germline V CDR1 and CDR2: SGHRS, YFSETQ. The CDR3: CASSPAGQKKETQYF. For the CDR3, the DNA is TGCGCCAGCAGCCCAGCGGGACAGAAGAAAGAGACCCAGTACTTC. Full variable domain (outside the CDR3, taken from reference TRBV5-1 and TRBJ2-5): KAGVTQTPRYLIKTRGQQVTLSCSPISGHRSVSWYQQTPGQGLQFLFEYFSETQRNKGNFPGRFSGRQFSNSRSEMNVSTLELGDSALYLCASSPAGQKKETQYFGPGTRLLVL.

A few counts support this clonotype. The rearrangement joins TRBV9 to TRBJ1-2, with TRBD1 matching 8 bases. The CDR3 totals 13 residues. Germline V lookup: CDR1 SGDLS, CDR2 YYNGEE. With V trimmed by 3 bases and J by 12 bases, 10 bases remained unmatched. The CDR3 DNA reads as TGTGCCAGCAGCGCAGCTACGACAGGGGATGACACCTTC. Protein: CASSAATTGDDTF.

CDR3 DNA sequence: TGCGCCAGCAGCTCACTAGCGGGGGAGTACACCGGGGAGCTGTTTTTT. It translates to CASSSLAGEYTGELFF. The chain joins TRBV4-1 to TRBJ2-2; TRBD2 matches at 11 bases. J was trimmed by 3 bases and V by 5 bases; bases with no gene match: 5. Germline V gene lookup returns CDR1 MGHRA and CDR2 YSYEKL. The CDR3 is 16 amino acids.

In its sample, this clonotype was seen a few times. This sequence joins TRBV5-5 and TRBJ1-1; D not certain. V dropped 4 bases and J dropped 1 base, with 14 bases sitting between them. The germline V gene has CDR1 SGHKS and CDR2 YYEKEE (reference sequence). The CDR3 has 15 residues. This chain's CDR3 is CASSDGWGGNTEAFF. CDR3 DNA: TGTGCCAGCAGCGATGGCTGGGGAGGGAACACTGAAGCTTTCTTT.

In this sample, this clonotype turned up a few times. The V and J genes are TRBV18 and TRBJ1-3, with 7 bases aligning to TRBD1. The CDR3 consists of 17 residues. From germline, CDR1 is KGHSH and CDR2 LQKENI. Trimming at V came to 2 bases and at J to 3 bases, leaving 10 bases not matched to a gene. This CDR3 reads CASSPEGYRGVGNTIYF. CDR3 coding DNA: TGTGCCAGCTCACCAGAAGGCTACAGGGGAGTTGGAAACACCATATATTTT.